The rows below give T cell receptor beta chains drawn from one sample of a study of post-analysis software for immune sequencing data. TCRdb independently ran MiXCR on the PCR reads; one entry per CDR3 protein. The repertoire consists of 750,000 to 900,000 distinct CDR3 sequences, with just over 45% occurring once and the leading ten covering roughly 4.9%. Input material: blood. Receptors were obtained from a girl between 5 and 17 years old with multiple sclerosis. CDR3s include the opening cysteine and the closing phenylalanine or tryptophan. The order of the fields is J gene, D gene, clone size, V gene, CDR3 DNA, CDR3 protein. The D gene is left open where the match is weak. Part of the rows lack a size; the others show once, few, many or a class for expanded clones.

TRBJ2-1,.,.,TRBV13,TGTGCCAGTAAAGACAGGTTTGGCAATGAGCAGTTCTTC,CASKDRFGNEQFF
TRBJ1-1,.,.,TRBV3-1,TGTGCCAGCAGCCAAGAAAGCCACGGGATCGCTTTCTTT,CASSQESHGIAFF
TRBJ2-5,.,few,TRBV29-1,TGCAGCGTCCTCTGGACTACTCAAGAGACCCAGTACTTC,CSVLWTTQETQYF
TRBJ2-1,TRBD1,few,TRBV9,TGTGCCAGCAGCGTAGTAGGGGGCTGGACGGACTCTTACAATGAGCAGTTCTTC,CASSVVGGWTDSYNEQFF
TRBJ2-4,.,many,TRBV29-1,TGCAGCGTTGAGGTAGGATCCATTCAGTACTTC,CSVEVGSIQYF
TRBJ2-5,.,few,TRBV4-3,TGCGCCACCTACCCGGGAACAGGGACTTCGGAGACCCAGTACTTC,CATYPGTGTSETQYF
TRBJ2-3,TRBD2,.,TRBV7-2,TGTGCCAGCAGCTTAATCGGACTAGCGGAGACAGATACGCAGTATTTT,CASSLIGLAETDTQYF
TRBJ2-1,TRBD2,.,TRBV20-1,TGCAGTGCTAGAGAGGGGGGACTAGCGGGAGTAGGGGAGCAGTTCTTC,CSAREGGLAGVGEQFF
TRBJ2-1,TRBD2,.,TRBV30,TGTGCCTGGGCTGGACTAGCGGGATATGGGCAGTTCTTC,CAWAGLAGYGQFF
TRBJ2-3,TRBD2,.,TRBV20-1,TGCAGTGCTAGAGGACCAGCGGGAGTTGCAGATACGCAGTATTTT,CSARGPAGVADTQYF
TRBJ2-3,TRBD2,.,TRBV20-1,TGCAGTGCTGCTACTGGGACTAGCGGTAGCACAGATACGCAGTATTTT,CSAATGTSGSTDTQYF
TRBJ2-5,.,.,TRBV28,TGTGCCAGCAGCTCTTTGTCGCTGGGAGCGGAGACCCAGTACTTC,CASSSLSLGAETQYF
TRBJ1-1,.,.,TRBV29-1,TGCAGCGTTGAGTCGGGGATTGTGAACACTGAAGCTTTCTTT,CSVESGIVNTEAFF
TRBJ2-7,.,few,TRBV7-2,TGTGCCAGCAGCCCGACCCCCTTTCGGGACGAGCAGTACTTC,CASSPTPFRDEQYF
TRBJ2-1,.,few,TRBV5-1,TGCGCCAGCAGGCAGGGTGGACTACGCGCCAGGCCCAATGAGCAGTTCTTC,CASRQGGLRARPNEQFF
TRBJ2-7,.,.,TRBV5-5,TGTGCCAGCAGCCTAAAACGCGGTCAAGGCTCGGTGTCCGAGCAGTACTTC,CASSLKRGQGSVSEQYF
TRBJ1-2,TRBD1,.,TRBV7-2,TGTGCCAGCAGCTTAACGGACAGGGGAGGCTATGGCTACACCTTC,CASSLTDRGGYGYTF
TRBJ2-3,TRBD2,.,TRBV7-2,TGTGCCAGCAGCCACGGGACTAGCGGAAGCACAGATACGCAGTATTTT,CASSHGTSGSTDTQYF
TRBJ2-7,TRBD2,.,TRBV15,TGTGCCACCAGCATAAGCGGGAGCGGGTACGAGCAGTACTTC,CATSISGSGYEQYF
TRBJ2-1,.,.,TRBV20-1,TGCAGTGCTAGAAGGCTCGGGAGAGGCTACAATGAGCAGTTCTTC,CSARRLGRGYNEQFF
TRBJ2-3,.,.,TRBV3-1,TGTGCCAACAGCCAAGATTGGACAGACTTCGGCACAGATACGCAGTATTTT,CANSQDWTDFGTDTQYF
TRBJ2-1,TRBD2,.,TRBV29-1,TGCAGCGGCACCAGCGGGAGGGCCCACAATGAGCAGTTCTTC,CSGTSGRAHNEQFF
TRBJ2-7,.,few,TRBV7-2,TGTGCCAGCAGCTCGCACTTCCCAGGGGGACTCAATGTGGGTTACGAGCAGTACTTC,CASSSHFPGGLNVGYEQYF
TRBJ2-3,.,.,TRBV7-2,TGTGCCAGCAGCTCAAGCGGACACCGCACAGATACGCAGTATTTT,CASSSSGHRTDTQYF